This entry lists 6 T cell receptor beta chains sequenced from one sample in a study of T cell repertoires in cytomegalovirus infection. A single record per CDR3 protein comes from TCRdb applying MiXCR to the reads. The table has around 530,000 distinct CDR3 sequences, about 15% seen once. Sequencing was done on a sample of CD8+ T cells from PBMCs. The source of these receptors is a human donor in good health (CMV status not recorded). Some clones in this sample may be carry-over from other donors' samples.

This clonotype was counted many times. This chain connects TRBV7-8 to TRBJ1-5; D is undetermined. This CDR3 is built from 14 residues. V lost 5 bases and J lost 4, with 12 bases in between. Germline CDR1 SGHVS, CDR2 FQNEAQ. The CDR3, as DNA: TGTGCCAGCAGCCTAAGGGCAGGAAATCAGCCCCAGCATTTT. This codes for CASSLRAGNQPQHF. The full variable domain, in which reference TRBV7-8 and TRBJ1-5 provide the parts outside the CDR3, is GAGVSQSPRYKVAKRGQDVALRCDPISGHVSLFWYQQALGQGPEFLTYFQNEAQLDKSGLPSDRFFAERPEGSVSTLKIQRTQQEDSAVYLCASSLRAGNQPQHFGDGTRLSIL.

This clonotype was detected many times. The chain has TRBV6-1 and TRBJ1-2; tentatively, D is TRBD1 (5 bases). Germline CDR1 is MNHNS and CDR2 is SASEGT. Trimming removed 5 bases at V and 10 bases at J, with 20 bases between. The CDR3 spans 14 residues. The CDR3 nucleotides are TGTGCCAGCAGTCCGGACACGACCATTAGAGACTACACCTTC. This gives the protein CASSPDTTIRDYTF.

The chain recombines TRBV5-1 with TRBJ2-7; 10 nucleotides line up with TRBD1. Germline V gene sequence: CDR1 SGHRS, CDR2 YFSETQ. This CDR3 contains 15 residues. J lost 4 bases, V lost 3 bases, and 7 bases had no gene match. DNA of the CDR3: TGCGCCAGCAGCTCCGGGACAGGGGCCTATTACGAGCAGTACTTC. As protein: CASSSGTGAYYEQYF.

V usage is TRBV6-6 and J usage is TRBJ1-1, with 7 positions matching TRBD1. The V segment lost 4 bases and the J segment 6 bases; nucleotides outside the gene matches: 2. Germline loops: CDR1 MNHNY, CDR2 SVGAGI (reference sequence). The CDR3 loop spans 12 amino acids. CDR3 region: CASSSTGPEAFF. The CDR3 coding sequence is TGTGCCAGCAGTTCGACAGGGCCTGAAGCTTTCTTT.

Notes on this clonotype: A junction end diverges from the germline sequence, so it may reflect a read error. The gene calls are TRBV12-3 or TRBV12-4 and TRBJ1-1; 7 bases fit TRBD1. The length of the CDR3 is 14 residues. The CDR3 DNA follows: TGTACCAGCAGTTTGAGACAGGGGAACACTGAAGCTTTCTTT. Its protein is CTSSLRQGNTEAFF.

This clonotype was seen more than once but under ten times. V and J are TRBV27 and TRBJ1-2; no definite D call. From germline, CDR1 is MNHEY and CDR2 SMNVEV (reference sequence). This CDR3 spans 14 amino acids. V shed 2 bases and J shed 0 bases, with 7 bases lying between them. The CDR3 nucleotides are TGTGCCAGCAGTTTACGATCAGCTAACTATGGCTACACCTTC. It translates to CASSLRSANYGYTF.